Sequencing of this T cell receptor (beta chain) was carried out in a study of pediatric ulcerative colitis. In the study overall: About 7 patients showed pancolitis and two showed left-sided colitis.

The data were produced by immunoSEQ multiplex PCR, yet TCRdb's version contains in-frame clones alone and is incomplete. The data contain tens of thousands of clones, 70% to 90% of them singletons. The ends were cut back, 1 base at V and 9 bases at J, with 9 bases in the middle. Germline V lookup: CDR1 LNHDA, CDR2 SQIVND (reference sequence). The CDR3 has 12 amino acids. Regarding this clone: What it binds is unknown.

Study-level findings and limits: Compared with controls, ulcerative colitis showed greater blood-rectum clone sharing. Repertoires came from total lymphocyte DNA, not specific subsets. No controls had the two rectal clonotypes shared by ulcerative colitis patients.

This receptor was obtained from a boy aged 10-17 years with severe ulcerative colitis. This rearrangement joins TRBV19 to TRBJ1-1; a possible D gene is TRBD1 (6 bases). Sequenced sample: blood. The CDR3: CASSIGTDKAFF. The CDR3 bases are TGTGCCAGTAGTATAGGGACAGACAAAGCTTTCTTT.